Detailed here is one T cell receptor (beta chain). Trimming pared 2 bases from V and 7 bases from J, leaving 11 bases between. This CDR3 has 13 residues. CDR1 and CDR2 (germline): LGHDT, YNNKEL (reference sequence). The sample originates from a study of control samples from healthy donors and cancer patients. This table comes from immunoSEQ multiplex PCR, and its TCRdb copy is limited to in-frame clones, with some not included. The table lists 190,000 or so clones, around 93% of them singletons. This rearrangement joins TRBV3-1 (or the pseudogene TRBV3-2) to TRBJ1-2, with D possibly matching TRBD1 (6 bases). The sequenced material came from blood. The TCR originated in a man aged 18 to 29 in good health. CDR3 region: CASSQTRGGGYTF. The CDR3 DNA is TGTGCCAGCAGCCAAACCAGGGGAGGTGGCTACACCTTC.